These T cell receptor beta chains were read from a single sample in a study of blood T cell repertoires in COVID-19. Only in-frame clones appear in the TCRdb table, and some are missing; sequencing was by immunoSEQ multiplex PCR. The sample lists 150,000 or so clones; 81% were seen once. Sequencing input: PBMCs or T cells enriched from blood (not recorded which). All receptors derive from a woman aged 35 to 49 with acute COVID-19. Both conserved end residues are part of each CDR3. The D gene is left open where the match is weak. Only some rows state a clone size, as once, few, many or a class for expanded clones.

V	J	D	size	CDR3	DNA
TRBV7-6	TRBJ1-1	-	once	CASSLEGGTEAFF	TGTGCCAGCAGCTTAGAGGGGGGGACTGAAGCTTTCTTT
TRBV6-5	TRBJ1-4	-	-	CASSLYRGEKLFF	TGTGCCAGCAGCCTTTATAGGGGAGAAAAACTGTTTTTT
TRBV9	TRBJ1-1	TRBD1	-	CASSVTGFTEAFF	TGTGCCAGCAGCGTGACAGGGTTCACTGAAGCTTTCTTT
TRBV3-1/TRBV3-2	TRBJ2-3	-	-	CASSLTPVTDTQYF	TGTGCCAGCAGCCTGACACCCGTCACAGATACGCAGTATTTT
TRBV27	TRBJ1-1	-	-	CASSLAGAHTGIEAFF	TGTGCCAGCAGTTTAGCGGGTGCGCATACAGGGATTGAAGCTTTCTTT
TRBV7-3	TRBJ2-3	TRBD2	-	CASSSPGGIAQPSTDTQYF	TGTGCCAGCAGCTCTCCCGGGGGGATAGCCCAACCTAGCACAGATACGCAGTATTTT
TRBV2	TRBJ1-2	TRBD1	-	CASRGDSINYGYTF	TGTGCCAGCAGAGGGGACAGCATTAACTATGGCTACACCTTC
TRBV6-5	TRBJ1-1	TRBD1	few	CASSGDRNTEAFF	TGTGCCAGCAGCGGGGACAGGAACACTGAAGCTTTCTTT
TRBV9	TRBJ1-4	TRBD1	once	CASSVGGQGPLEKLFF	TGTGCCAGCAGCGTAGGGGGACAGGGGCCTTTGGAAAAACTGTTTTTT
TRBV30	TRBJ1-2	-	few	CAWSNGRAYGYTF	TGTGCCTGGAGTAACGGCAGGGCCTATGGCTACACCTTC
TRBV2	TRBJ2-5	-	few	CASSVRQQETQYF	TGTGCCAGCAGTGTGCGGCAGCAAGAGACCCAGTACTTC
TRBV11-2	TRBJ1-1	-	-	CASSLGTGITEAFF	TGTGCCAGCAGCTTAGGTACAGGGATAACTGAAGCTTTCTTT
TRBV2	TRBJ2-1	-	-	CASSEGRGSYNEQFF	TGTGCCAGCAGTGAGGGGCGGGGCTCCTACAATGAGCAGTTCTTC
TRBV27	TRBJ1-6	-	-	CASSLQVPYNSPLHF	TGTGCCAGCAGTTTACAGGTCCCCTATAATTCACCCCTCCACTTT
TRBV19	TRBJ1-5	TRBD1	-	CASNSQGTTQPQHF	TGTGCCAGTAACTCACAGGGGACGACTCAGCCCCAGCATTTT
TRBV7-6	TRBJ2-1	TRBD2	-	CASSTRPHTSGRGHNEQFF	TGTGCCAGCAGCACCCGCCCACATACTAGCGGGAGGGGGCACAATGAGCAGTTCTTC
TRBV2	TRBJ2-3	-	-	CASNPLAPSTDTQYF	TGTGCCAGCAACCCCCTAGCACCTAGCACAGATACGCAGTATTTT
TRBV5-1	TRBJ1-1	-	-	CASSLEGQGGTEAFF	TGCGCCAGCAGCTTAGAAGGTCAGGGAGGCACTGAAGCTTTCTTT
TRBV6-6	TRBJ1-1	-	-	CASSPLGASEAFF	TGTGCCAGCAGCCCCCTTGGGGCATCTGAAGCTTTCTTT
TRBV6-5	TRBJ1-1	TRBD1	few	CASGTGVRNTEAFF	TGTGCCAGCGGGACAGGGGTAAGGAACACTGAAGCTTTCTTT
TRBV6-5	TRBJ1-2	TRBD1	once	CASRDRAGSYGYTF	TGTGCCAGCAGGGACAGGGCGGGCAGCTATGGCTACACCTTC
TRBV6-5	TRBJ1-1	-	-	CASSYSIYRNTEAFF	TGTGCCAGCAGTTACTCGATATACAGGAACACTGAAGCTTTCTTT
TRBV6-4	TRBJ2-3	-	-	CASSESAEGPTDTQYF	TGTGCCAGCAGTGAATCCGCGGAGGGCCCCACAGATACGCAGTATTTT
TRBV20-1	TRBJ1-2	-	few	CSANPGYTF	TGCAGTGCTAATCCAGGCTACACCTTC
TRBV5-8	TRBJ1-2	-	-	CASSPRQPVNYGYTF	TGTGCCAGCAGCCCCCGACAGCCCGTTAACTATGGCTACACCTTC
TRBV19	TRBJ1-3	TRBD1	-	CASSPQQGEVRNTIYF	TGTGCCAGTAGTCCTCAACAGGGGGAGGTTCGAAACACCATATATTTT
TRBV3-1/TRBV3-2	TRBJ2-3	-	-	CASSLSRSTDTQYF	TGTGCCAGCAGCCTAAGTCGGTCCACAGATACGCAGTATTTT